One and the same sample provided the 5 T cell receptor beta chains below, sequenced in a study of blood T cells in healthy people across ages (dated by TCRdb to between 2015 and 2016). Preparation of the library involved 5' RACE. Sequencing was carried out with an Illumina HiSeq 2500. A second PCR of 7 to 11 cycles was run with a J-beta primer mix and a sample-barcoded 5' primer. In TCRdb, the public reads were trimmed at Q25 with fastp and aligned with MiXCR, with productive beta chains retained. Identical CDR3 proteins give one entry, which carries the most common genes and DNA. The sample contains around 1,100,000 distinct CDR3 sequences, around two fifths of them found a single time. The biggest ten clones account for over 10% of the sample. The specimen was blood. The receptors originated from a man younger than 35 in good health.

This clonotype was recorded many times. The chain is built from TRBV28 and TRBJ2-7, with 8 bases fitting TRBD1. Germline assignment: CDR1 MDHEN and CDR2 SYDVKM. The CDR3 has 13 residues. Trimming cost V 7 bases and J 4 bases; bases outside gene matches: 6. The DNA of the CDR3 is TGTGCCAGCAAGAGACAGGGGACTTACGAGCAGTACTTC. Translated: CASKRQGTYEQYF. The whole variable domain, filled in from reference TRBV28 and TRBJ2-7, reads DVKVTQSSRYLVKRTGEKVFLECVQDMDHENMFWYRQDPGLGLRLIYFSYDVKMKEKGDIPEGYSVSREKKERFSLILESASTNQTSMYLCASKRQGTYEQYFGPGTRLTVT.

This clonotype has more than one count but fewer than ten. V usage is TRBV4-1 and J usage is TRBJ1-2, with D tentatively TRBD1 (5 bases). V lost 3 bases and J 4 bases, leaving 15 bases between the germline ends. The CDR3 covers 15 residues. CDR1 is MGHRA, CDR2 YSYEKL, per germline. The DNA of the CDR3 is TGCGCCAGCAGCCACCCGTTAGACAGCACCTATGGCTACACCTTC. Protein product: CASSHPLDSTYGYTF.

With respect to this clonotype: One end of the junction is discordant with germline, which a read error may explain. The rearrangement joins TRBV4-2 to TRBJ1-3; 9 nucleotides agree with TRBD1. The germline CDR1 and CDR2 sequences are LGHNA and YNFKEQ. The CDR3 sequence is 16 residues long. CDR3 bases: TGTGCCAGCAGCAAAGAGGGGGACAGGGCTTGGTACACCATATATTTT. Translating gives CASSKEGDRAWYTIYF.

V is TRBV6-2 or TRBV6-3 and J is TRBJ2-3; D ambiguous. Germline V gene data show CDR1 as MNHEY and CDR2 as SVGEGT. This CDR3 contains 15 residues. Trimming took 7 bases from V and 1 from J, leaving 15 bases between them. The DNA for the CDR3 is TGTGCCAGCACCCCACCCGACATTGGCACAGATACGCAGTATTTT. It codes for CASTPPDIGTDTQYF.

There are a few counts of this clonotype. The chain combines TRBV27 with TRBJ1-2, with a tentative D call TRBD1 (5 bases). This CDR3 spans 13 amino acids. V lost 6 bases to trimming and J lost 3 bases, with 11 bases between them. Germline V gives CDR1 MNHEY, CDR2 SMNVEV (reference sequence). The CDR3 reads CASRTDTHYGYTF. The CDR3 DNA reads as TGTGCCAGCAGGACAGATACGCACTATGGCTACACCTTC.